The TCR beta chain under discussion was sequenced for a study of technical replicates of blood from several donors. Germline CDR1 reads MNHNY; CDR2 reads SVGAGI (reference sequence). This CDR3 spans 14 amino acids. With V trimmed by 7 bases and J by 7 bases, 7 bases remained unmatched. Sequenced by immunoSEQ multiplex PCR; TCRdb stores in-frame clones only, minus some. The sample includes tens of thousands of clones, 90% of them seen just once. V is TRBV6-6 and J is TRBJ2-1, with 10 nucleotides matching TRBD2. This TCR came from a human donor in good health. Some clones in this sample may be carry-over from other donors' samples. Sequencing input: PBMCs. The CDR3 sequence is CASNLAGVGNEQFF. The DNA of the CDR3 is TGTGCCAGCAACCTAGCGGGAGTGGGTAATGAGCAGTTCTTC.